The 23 T cell receptor beta chains listed next were all sequenced from one sample in a study of PD-1 blockade in mismatch repair-deficient tumors. Clones were read by immunoSEQ multiplex PCR, and TCRdb kept only the in-frame ones, dropping some. The sample includes 90,000 to 120,000 clones, 82% of them seen just once. Material: peripheral blood, obtained approximately 35 weeks after starting pembrolizumab. These receptor sequences come from an adult with mismatch repair-deficient cancer.

This chain uses TRBV27 with TRBJ2-3, with D hard to call. V dropped 5 bases and J dropped 2 bases, with 5 bases sitting between them. Germline V CDR1 and CDR2: MNHEY, SMNVEV (reference sequence). The CDR3 extends over 12 amino acids. Here the CDR3 reads CASSPFTDTQYF. Here the CDR3 DNA reads TGTGCCAGCAGTCCCTTCACAGATACGCAGTATTTT.

This chain joins TRBV7-9 and TRBJ2-1, with D tentatively TRBD1 or TRBD2 (6 bases each). The V and J ends lost 5 bases and 5 bases respectively, with 19 bases between them. Germline V gene sequence: CDR1 SEHNR, CDR2 FQNEAQ (reference sequence). CDR3 length: 16 amino acids. CDR3 sequence: CASSTWGAGRNNEQFF. CDR3 DNA: TGTGCCAGCAGCACTTGGGGGGCGGGACGGAACAATGAGCAGTTCTTC.

CDR3 bases: TGTGCCAGCAGTTACTCTGGACAGAAGCAAGAGACCCAGTACTTC. Its protein product is CASSYSGQKQETQYF. This rearrangement joins TRBV6-5 to TRBJ2-5, with D maybe TRBD1 (6 bases). The V end lost 0 bases, the J end lost 2 bases, and 10 bases lay between the germline ends. The CDR3 is made up of 15 amino acids. CDR1 and CDR2 (germline): MNHEY, SVGAGI.

The rearrangement joins TRBV19 to TRBJ2-2; D ambiguous. V lost 1 base to trimming and J lost 4 bases, with 4 bases between them. The CDR3 runs to 13 residues. CDR1 and CDR2 from the germline V gene are LNHDA and SQIVND (reference sequence). The CDR3 bases are TGTGCCAGTAGTATAGTGGGCACCGGGGAGCTGTTTTTT. Protein: CASSIVGTGELFF.

The chain employs TRBV11-2 and TRBJ2-1; 10 nucleotides agree with TRBD2. Germline CDR1 SGHAT, CDR2 FQNNGV. CDR3 length equals 14 residues. The V and J ends lost 8 bases and 8 bases, in that order; junction bases with no gene match: 9. The CDR3 sequence is CASLLASGRHEQFF. The CDR3 DNA is TGTGCCAGCTTGCTCGCTAGCGGGAGACATGAGCAGTTCTTC.

V is TRBV5-8 and J is TRBJ2-7; 7 bases map to TRBD2. The ends lost 2 bases at V and 0 bases at J; junction bases unmatched: 5. Germline CDR1 reads SGHTS; CDR2 reads YDEGEE. CDR3 length: 15 residues. CDR3 coding DNA: TGTGCCAGCAGCTTCTCAGCGGGATACTCCTACGAGCAGTACTTC. It encodes CASSFSAGYSYEQYF. Filled out from reference TRBV5-8 and TRBJ2-7, the complete variable domain reads EAGVTQSPTHLIKTRGQQATLRCSPISGHTSVYWYQQALGLGLQFLLWYDEGEERNRGNFPPRFSGRQFPNYSSELNVNALELEDSALYLCASSFSAGYSYEQYFGPGTRLTVT.

This chain connects TRBV4-1 to TRBJ2-6; 7 nucleotides match TRBD1. This CDR3 region has 17 residues. Germline V lookup: CDR1 MGHRA, CDR2 YSYEKL. The junction had 5 bases not matched to a gene; V was cut back by 3 bases and J by 0 bases. CDR3 sequence: CASSQGTASSGANVLTF. The CDR3 DNA reads TGCGCCAGCAGCCAGGGGACAGCGAGCTCTGGGGCCAACGTCCTGACTTTC.

This rearrangement joins TRBV6-1 to TRBJ2-2; D remains unclear. The germline gives CDR1 MNHNS, CDR2 SASEGT. V was pared by 5 bases and J by 2 bases, with 12 bases between. The CDR3 has 15 amino acids. CDR3: CASSPQTHNTGELFF. DNA for the CDR3: TGTGCCAGCAGTCCCCAGACTCATAACACCGGGGAGCTGTTTTTT.

The chain combines TRBV5-1 with TRBJ1-1; tentatively, D is TRBD1 (6 bases). CDR3 size: 14 residues. V shed 4 bases and J shed 1 base, with 11 bases lying between them. Germline assignment: CDR1 SGHRS and CDR2 YFSETQ. The CDR3 coding sequence is TGCGCCAGCAGCCTACCGGGACAGAACACTGAAGCTTTCTTT. This encodes CASSLPGQNTEAFF.

V is TRBV6-1 and J is TRBJ1-1; D gene uncertain. CDR3 length: 15 amino acids. Per the germline V gene, CDR1 is MNHNS and CDR2 is SASEGT. Trimming shortened V by 1 base and J by 5 bases, and 14 bases separated the two germline ends. As DNA, the CDR3 is TGTGCCAGCAGTGAAGGCCGGGCGGGTGGTACTGAAGCTTTCTTT. Translation gives CASSEGRAGGTEAFF.

This rearrangement joins TRBV30 to TRBJ2-2; TRBD2 matches 8 bases. Germline CDR1 and CDR2: GTSNPN and SVGIG (reference sequence). This CDR3 has 15 residues. After removal of 2 bases from V and 4 bases from J, the junction contained 6 bases not matched to a gene. The CDR3 region is CAWSLPGLATGELFF. CDR3 DNA: TGTGCCTGGAGTCTCCCCGGACTAGCCACCGGGGAGCTGTTTTTT.

The gene calls are TRBV6-1 and TRBJ2-7; TRBD1 matches at 11 bases. The CDR3 sequence is 14 residues long. CDR1 is MNHNS, CDR2 SASEGT, per germline. The J segment lost 6 bases and the V segment lost 2 bases, leaving 3 bases of the junction unmatched. Written as DNA, the CDR3 is TGTGCCAGCAGTGAACAGGGACAGGGGGGCGAGCAGTACTTC. Residues: CASSEQGQGGEQYF.

The chain employs TRBV29-1 and TRBJ1-1, with D hard to call. Trimming left V 4 bases short and J 3 bases short, with 6 bases between. Germline V gives CDR1 SQVTM, CDR2 ANQGSEA. The CDR3 runs 11 residues. CDR3 protein: CSVAGDTEAFF. CDR3 sequence (DNA): TGCAGCGTTGCGGGAGACACTGAAGCTTTCTTT.

This clone has more than one count but fewer than ten. This chain joins TRBV11-2 and TRBJ1-2; 9 bases map to TRBD1. This CDR3 region has 15 residues. Germline-derived CDR1 and CDR2 are SGHAT and FQNNGV. The junction had 8 bases not matched to a gene; V was cut back by 5 bases and J by 4 bases. In DNA, the CDR3 is TGTGCCAGCAGCCGTGCGGGACAGGGAGCCTATGGCTACACCTTC. It yields the protein CASSRAGQGAYGYTF.

The rearrangement joins TRBV29-1 to TRBJ2-7; possible D gene TRBD1, 6 bases. The V end lost 4 bases, the J end lost 3 bases, and 13 bases lay between the germline ends. CDR1 is SQVTM, CDR2 ANQGSEA, per germline. This CDR3 is built from 13 residues. The chain's CDR3 is CSVGRTVDYEQYF. Here the CDR3 DNA reads TGCAGCGTTGGCCGGACAGTGGACTACGAGCAGTACTTC.

The rearrangement uses TRBV9 and TRBJ1-1; no definite D call. The germline V gene has CDR1 SGDLS and CDR2 YYNGEE. CDR3 size: 13 residues. With 4 bases removed from V and 2 bases from J, the gap between germline ends came to 9 bases. This CDR3 reads CASSPRLNTEAFF. CDR3 nucleotides: TGTGCCAGCAGCCCACGACTCAACACTGAAGCTTTCTTT.

This rearrangement joins TRBV6-5 to TRBJ1-2; maybe TRBD1 (5 bases). The CDR3 has 14 residues. With 2 bases removed from V and 5 bases from J, the gap between germline ends came to 12 bases. Per germline, CDR1 MNHEY and CDR2 SVGAGI. In nucleotides, the CDR3 is TGTGCCAGCAGTTACCTTTCCCAGGGTTATGGCTACACCTTC. Its protein product is CASSYLSQGYGYTF.

This sequence joins TRBV5-1 and TRBJ2-3; 7 positions match TRBD2. The trim removed 4 bases at V and 2 bases at J, leaving 13 bases unmatched. The CDR3 sequence is 17 residues long. Germline values: CDR1 SGHRS, CDR2 YFSETQ. The CDR3: CASSMGTAGVYTDTQYF. The CDR3 DNA is TGCGCCAGCAGCATGGGAACTGCGGGAGTTTACACAGATACGCAGTATTTT.

The chain couples TRBV19 to TRBJ2-5; D is possibly TRBD1 or TRBD2 (6 bases each). Trimming stripped 3 bases from V and 5 bases from J, with 13 bases between. Germline CDR1 reads LNHDA; CDR2 reads SQIVND (reference sequence). There are 14 residues in the CDR3. In nucleotides, the CDR3 is TGTGCCAGTAGTATTCCTGGGGGGCGCGAGACCCAGTACTTC. It encodes CASSIPGGRETQYF. Full variable domain (rest looked up from reference TRBV19 and TRBJ2-5): DGGITQSPKYLFRKEGQNVTLSCEQNLNHDAMYWYRQDPGQGLRLIYYSQIVNDFQKGDIAEGYSVSREKKESFPLTVTSAQKNPTAFYLCASSIPGGRETQYFGPGTRLLVL.

The V gene is TRBV27, the J gene TRBJ1-2; D possibly corresponds to TRBD1 (6 bases). Germline-derived CDR1 and CDR2 are MNHEY and SMNVEV (reference sequence). The CDR3 contains 18 residues. With 3 bases removed from V and 0 bases from J, the gap between germline ends came to 20 bases. The CDR3 DNA reads as TGTGCCAGCAGTTTTAAGGGGGGTCCAGTGGAAGCTAACTATGGCTACACCTTC. This encodes CASSFKGGPVEANYGYTF.

The J gene is TRBJ1-1, the V gene TRBV19, with D perhaps matching TRBD1 (5 bases). The CDR3 has 12 amino acids. The V and J ends lost 6 bases and 11 bases respectively, with 16 bases between them. The germline V gene has CDR1 LNHDA and CDR2 SQIVND (reference sequence). Written as DNA, the CDR3 is TGTGCCAGTAGCATGACGACGGGGCTCGCTTTCTTT. Its translation: CASSMTTGLAFF.

V gene TRBV5-1 combines with J gene TRBJ2-1; 11 positions agree with TRBD2. CDR3 length equals 16 residues. The V gene's germline CDR1 is SGHRS and CDR2 YFSETQ. The J segment lost 2 bases and the V segment lost 4 bases, leaving 5 bases of the junction unmatched. CDR3 loop: CASSQTSGIAYNEQFF. The CDR3 DNA reads as TGCGCCAGCAGCCAGACTAGCGGGATAGCCTACAATGAGCAGTTCTTC.

The chain uses TRBV29-1 and TRBJ1-1; TRBD1 matches at 7 bases. From germline, CDR1 is SQVTM and CDR2 ANQGSEA. Trimming at V came to 4 bases and at J to 2 bases, leaving 4 bases not matched to a gene. The CDR3 is made up of 13 amino acids. The CDR3 DNA reads TGCAGCGTTGGGGACAGCCAAAACACTGAAGCTTTCTTT. The encoded protein is CSVGDSQNTEAFF.